This T cell receptor beta chain comes out of a study of radiotherapy plus CTLA-4 blockade in lung cancer. Study-level information: Around 18% of enrolled patients responded objectively, and about 31% had disease control.

On this clone itself: Its target is not known.

Trimming removed 6 bases from V and 4 bases from J, with 15 bases in between. The CDR3 totals 14 residues. From germline, CDR1 is SGHVS and CDR2 FNYEAQ. Chemo-refractory metastatic non-small-cell lung cancer patients received focal radiation with ipilimumab CTLA-4 blockade. Study-level findings and limits: Radiotherapy plus ipilimumab was followed by expansion in blood of tumor-derived TCR clones. Early blood T cell clone changes and increased post-radiation serum interferon-beta were reportedly the strongest response predictors.

TCRdb's table, derived via immunoSEQ multiplex PCR, lists solely in-frame clones and lacks some. There are around 78,000 clones in the sample; about 78% occur only once, and under 5% lies in the top ten. The chain combines TRBV7-6 with TRBJ2-5; D is unresolved. Sequenced material: peripheral blood, taken from a patient treated with radiotherapy plus ipilimumab. This clonotype originated in a human donor with non-small cell lung cancer who had a partial response to radiotherapy plus ipilimumab. Some clones in this sample may be carry-over from other donors' samples. The CDR3 sequence: CASSTTGVGETQYF. DNA for the CDR3: TGTGCCAGCAGTACTACTGGCGTTGGAGAGACCCAGTACTTC.